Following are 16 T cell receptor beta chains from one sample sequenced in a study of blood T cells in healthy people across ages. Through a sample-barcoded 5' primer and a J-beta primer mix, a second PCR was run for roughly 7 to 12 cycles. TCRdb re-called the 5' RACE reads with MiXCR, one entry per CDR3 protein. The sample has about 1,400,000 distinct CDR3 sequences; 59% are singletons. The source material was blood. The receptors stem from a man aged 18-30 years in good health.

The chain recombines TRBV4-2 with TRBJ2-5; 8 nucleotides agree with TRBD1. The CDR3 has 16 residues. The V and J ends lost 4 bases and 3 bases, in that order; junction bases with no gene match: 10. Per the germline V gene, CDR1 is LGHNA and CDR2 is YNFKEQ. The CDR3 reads CASSLRQGRGEETQYF. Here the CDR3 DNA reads TGTGCCAGCAGCCTCCGACAGGGGCGGGGTGAAGAGACCCAGTACTTC.

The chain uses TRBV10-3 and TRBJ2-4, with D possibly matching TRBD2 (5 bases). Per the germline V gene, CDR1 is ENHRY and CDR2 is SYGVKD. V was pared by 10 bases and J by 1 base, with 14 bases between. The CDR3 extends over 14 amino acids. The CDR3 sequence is CATGLGAAKNIQYF. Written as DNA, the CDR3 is TGTGCCACTGGACTGGGAGCGGCCAAAAACATTCAGTACTTC.

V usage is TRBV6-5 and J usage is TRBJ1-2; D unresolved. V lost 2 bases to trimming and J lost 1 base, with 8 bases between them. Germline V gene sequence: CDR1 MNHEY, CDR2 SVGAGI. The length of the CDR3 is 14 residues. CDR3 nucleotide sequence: TGTGCCAGCAGTTACCTAGGGAGTAACTATGGCTACACCTTC. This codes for CASSYLGSNYGYTF.

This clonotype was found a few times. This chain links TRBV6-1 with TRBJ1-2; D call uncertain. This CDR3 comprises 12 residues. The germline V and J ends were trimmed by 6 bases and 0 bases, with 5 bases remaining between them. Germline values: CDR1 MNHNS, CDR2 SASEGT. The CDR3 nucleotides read TGTGCCAGCAGGGGCCCTAACTATGGCTACACCTTC. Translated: CASRGPNYGYTF.

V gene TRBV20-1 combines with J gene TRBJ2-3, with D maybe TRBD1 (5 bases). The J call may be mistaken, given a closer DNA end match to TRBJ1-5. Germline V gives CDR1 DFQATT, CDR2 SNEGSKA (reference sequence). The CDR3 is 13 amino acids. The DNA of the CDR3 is TGCAGTGCTGGAGGGACTAGCGAGGATACGCAGCATTTT. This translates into CSAGGTSEDTQHF.

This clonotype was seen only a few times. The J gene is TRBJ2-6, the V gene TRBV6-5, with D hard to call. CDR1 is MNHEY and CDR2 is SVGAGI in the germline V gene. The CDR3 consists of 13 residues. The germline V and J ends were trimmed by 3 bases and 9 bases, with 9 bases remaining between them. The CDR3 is CASSYTAINVLTF. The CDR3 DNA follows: TGTGCCAGCAGTTATACAGCCATCAACGTCCTGACTTTC.

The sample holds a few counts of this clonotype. CDR3 sequence reads: CASSLMVTGGSKQFF. The CDR3 nucleotides read TGTGCCAGCAGTTTAATGGTGACAGGGGGTTCCAAGCAGTTCTTC. The chain couples TRBV27 to TRBJ2-1; 9 bases align to TRBD1. The CDR3 is 15 amino acids. The V segment lost 2 bases and the J segment 11 bases; nucleotides outside the gene matches: 10. Germline V gene data show CDR1 as MNHEY and CDR2 as SMNVEV (reference sequence).

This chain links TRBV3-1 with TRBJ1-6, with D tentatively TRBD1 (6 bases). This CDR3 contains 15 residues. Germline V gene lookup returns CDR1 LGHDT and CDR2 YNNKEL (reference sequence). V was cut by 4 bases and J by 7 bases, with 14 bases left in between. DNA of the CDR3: TGTGCCAGCAGCCCTAACAGGGTCGTCAATTCACCCCTCCACTTT. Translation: CASSPNRVVNSPLHF.

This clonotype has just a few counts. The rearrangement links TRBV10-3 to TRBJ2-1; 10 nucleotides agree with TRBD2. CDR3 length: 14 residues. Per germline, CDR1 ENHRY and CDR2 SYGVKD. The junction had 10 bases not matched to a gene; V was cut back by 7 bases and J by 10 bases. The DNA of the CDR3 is TGTGCCATCATGAGCGGGAGGGCCCAAGGCGAGCAGTTCTTC. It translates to CAIMSGRAQGEQFF.

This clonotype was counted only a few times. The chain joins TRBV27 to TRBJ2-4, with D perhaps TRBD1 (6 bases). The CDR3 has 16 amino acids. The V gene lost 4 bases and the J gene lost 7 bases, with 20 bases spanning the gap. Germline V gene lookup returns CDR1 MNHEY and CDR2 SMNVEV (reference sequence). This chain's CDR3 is CASSSTRTAPPNIQYF. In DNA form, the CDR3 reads TGTGCCAGCAGTTCCACCCGGACAGCGCCGCCCAACATTCAGTACTTC.

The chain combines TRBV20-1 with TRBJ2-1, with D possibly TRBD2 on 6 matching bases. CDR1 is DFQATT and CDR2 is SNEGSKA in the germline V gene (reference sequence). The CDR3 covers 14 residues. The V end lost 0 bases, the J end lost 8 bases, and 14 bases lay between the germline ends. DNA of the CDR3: TGCAGTGCTAGAGAGGGACTCCTTCTCTATGAGCAGTTCTTC. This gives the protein CSAREGLLLYEQFF.

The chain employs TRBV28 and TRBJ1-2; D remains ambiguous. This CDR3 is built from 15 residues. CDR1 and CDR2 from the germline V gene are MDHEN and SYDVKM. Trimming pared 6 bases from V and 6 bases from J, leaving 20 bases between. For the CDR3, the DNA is TGTGCCAGCAGCCCCGGAGGTCCCTTTGGAGATGGCTACACCTTC. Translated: CASSPGGPFGDGYTF.

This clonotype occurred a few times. The CDR3 DNA reads TGTGCCACCAGCACTCTCCACCCTAGGCAGGTCTCCACGCAGTATTTT. Amino acid sequence: CATSTLHPRQVSTQYF. The rearrangement links TRBV15 to TRBJ2-3; no firm D call. V lost 4 bases to trimming and J lost 9 bases, with 23 bases between them. This CDR3 is built from 16 residues. Germline V lookup: CDR1 LNHNV, CDR2 YYDKDF (reference sequence).

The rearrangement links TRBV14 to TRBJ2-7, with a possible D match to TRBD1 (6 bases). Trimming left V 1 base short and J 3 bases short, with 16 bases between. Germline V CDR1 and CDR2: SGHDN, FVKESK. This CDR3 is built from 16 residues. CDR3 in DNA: TGTGCCAGCAGCCAAGGGGCACAGGGAAACCTCTACGAGCAGTACTTC. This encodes CASSQGAQGNLYEQYF.

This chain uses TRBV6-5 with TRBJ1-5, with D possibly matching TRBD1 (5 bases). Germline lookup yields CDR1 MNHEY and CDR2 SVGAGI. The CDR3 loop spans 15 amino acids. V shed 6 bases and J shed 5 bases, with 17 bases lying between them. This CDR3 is CASSPRGDGYQPQHF. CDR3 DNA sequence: TGTGCCAGCAGCCCAAGGGGTGACGGTTATCAGCCCCAGCATTTT.

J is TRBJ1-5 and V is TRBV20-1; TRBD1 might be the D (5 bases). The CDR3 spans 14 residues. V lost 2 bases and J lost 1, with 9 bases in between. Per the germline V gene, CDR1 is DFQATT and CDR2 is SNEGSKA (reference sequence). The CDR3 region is CSARRQLSNQPQHF. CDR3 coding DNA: TGCAGTGCTAGAAGACAGCTCAGCAATCAGCCCCAGCATTTT.